The subject of this entry is one T cell receptor beta chain. MiXCR, run by TCRdb on the 5' RACE reads, gives a single entry per CDR3 protein. The data show about 720,000 distinct CDR3 sequences, 15% to 20% seen once. The data belong to a study of identical twins. CDR1 is SGHAT and CDR2 is FQNNGV in the germline V gene. The CDR3 totals 14 residues. V lost 1 base, J lost 6 bases, and 11 bases lay in between. This sample also belongs to another study, concerning T cells expressing NK-cell markers.

The chain employs TRBV11-2 and TRBJ2-3; the D is unclear. This clonotype originated in a woman between 18 and 29 years old in good health. Specimen: PBMCs. The CDR3 DNA follows: TGTGCCAGCAGCTTAGCAGACGCCGGGGATACGCAGTATTTT. Translation: CASSLADAGDTQYF.